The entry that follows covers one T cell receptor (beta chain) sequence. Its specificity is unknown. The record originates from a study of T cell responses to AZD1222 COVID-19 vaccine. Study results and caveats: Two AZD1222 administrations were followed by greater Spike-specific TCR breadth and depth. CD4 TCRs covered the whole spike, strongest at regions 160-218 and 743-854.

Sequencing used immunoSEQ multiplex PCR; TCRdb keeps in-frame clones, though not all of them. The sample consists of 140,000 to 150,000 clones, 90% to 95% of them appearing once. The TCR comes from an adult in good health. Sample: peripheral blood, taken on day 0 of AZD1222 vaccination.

CDR3 coding DNA: TGTGCCAGCAGCAGCGTGATTACAGGGGTTGTGAGCAATCAGCCCCAGCATTTT. The encoded protein is CASSSVITGVVSNQPQHF. V usage is TRBV5-8 and J usage is TRBJ1-5; 7 positions agree with TRBD1. This CDR3 region has 18 residues. CDR1 is SGHTS, CDR2 YDEGEE, per germline. Losses at the gene ends were 4 bases for V and 1 base for J; bases not matched to a gene: 14.